The T cell receptor (beta chain) under discussion was sequenced for a study of cytomegalovirus exposure and HLA in healthy donors. General study points: When the data were analyzed later, several of the most significant clusters appeared to be linked to common viral pathogens. For TCR beta chains, V- and J-gene trimming was later linked to a missense DCLRE1C variant. The classifier reportedly diagnosed cytomegalovirus status with high sensitivity and specificity.

In the case of this clone: Its specificity is unknown.

The PCR contained 60 Vbeta and 13 Jbeta primers. Authors' processing steps: As a later analysis found, there were tens of millions of unique TCR beta chains, of which around 9.9 million were shared. Here immunoSEQ multiplex PCR was the method, and the copy in TCRdb shows in-frame clones only, minus some. V, J and clone size derive from that table, while D and trimming were established from the DNA sequence. The data hold about 130,000 clones, with 75% to 90% observed a single time. CDR3 length: 12 residues. Per germline, CDR1 MNHEY and CDR2 SVGAGI. V trimming: 4 bases; J trimming: 8 bases; junction bases outside the gene matches: 4.

The chain couples TRBV6-5 to TRBJ1-1; 7 bases map to TRBD1. The sample consisted of PBMCs. The sequence came from a woman between 35 and 50 years old in good health and CMV-seropositive. This CDR3 reads CASSFLTGEAFF. The DNA for the CDR3 is TGTGCCAGCAGTTTCCTGACAGGGGAAGCTTTCTTT.